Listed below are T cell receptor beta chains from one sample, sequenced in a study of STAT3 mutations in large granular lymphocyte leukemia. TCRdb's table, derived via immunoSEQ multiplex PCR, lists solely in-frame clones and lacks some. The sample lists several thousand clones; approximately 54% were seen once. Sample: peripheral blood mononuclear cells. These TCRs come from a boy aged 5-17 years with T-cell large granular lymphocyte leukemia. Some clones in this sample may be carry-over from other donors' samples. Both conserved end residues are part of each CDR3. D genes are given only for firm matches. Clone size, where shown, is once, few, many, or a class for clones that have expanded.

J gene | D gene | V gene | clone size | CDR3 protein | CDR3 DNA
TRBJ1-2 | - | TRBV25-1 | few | CASSEWGELYGYTF | TGTGCCAGCAGTGAATGGGGAGAACTCTATGGCTACACCTTC
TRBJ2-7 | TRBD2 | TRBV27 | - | CASRGLAPTYEQYF | TGTGCCAGCAGAGGACTAGCGCCCACCTACGAGCAGTACTTC
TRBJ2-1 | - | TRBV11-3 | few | CASSLSESNEQFF | TGTGCCAGCAGCTTAAGTGAGTCCAATGAGCAGTTCTTC
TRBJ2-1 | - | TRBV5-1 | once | CASSIKKGPHEQFF | TGCGCCAGCAGTATTAAGAAAGGGCCCCATGAGCAGTTCTTC
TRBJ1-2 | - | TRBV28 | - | CASSFRGDYGYTF | TGTGCCAGCAGTTTTCGGGGGGACTATGGCTACACCTTC
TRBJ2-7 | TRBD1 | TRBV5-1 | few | CASRAIRGQGLYEQYF | TGCGCCAGCAGGGCCATACGGGGACAGGGACTTTACGAGCAGTACTTC
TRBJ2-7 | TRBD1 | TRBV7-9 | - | CASSLGTGKTYEQYF | TGTGCCAGCAGCCTCGGGACAGGCAAGACCTACGAGCAGTACTTC
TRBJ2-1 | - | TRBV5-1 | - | CASSGSTNEQFF | TGCGCCAGCAGCGGGAGCACCAATGAGCAGTTCTTC
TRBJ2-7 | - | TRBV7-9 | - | CASSWGGDSSYEQYF | TGTGCCAGCAGCTGGGGGGGGGACAGCTCCTACGAGCAGTACTTC
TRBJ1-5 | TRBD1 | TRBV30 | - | CAWARDRGNQPQHF | TGTGCCTGGGCTCGGGACAGGGGCAATCAGCCCCAGCATTTT
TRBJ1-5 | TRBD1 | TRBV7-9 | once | CASSLAPGTAISNQPQHF | TGTGCCAGCAGCTTAGCTCCCGGGACAGCGATTAGCAATCAGCCCCAGCATTTT
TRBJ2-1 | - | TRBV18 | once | CASSLFHGDYNEQFF | TGTGCCAGCTCACTATTCCACGGGGACTACAATGAGCAGTTCTTC
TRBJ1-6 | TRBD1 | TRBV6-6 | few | CASTGQANSPLHF | TGTGCCAGCACCGGACAGGCGAATTCACCCCTCCACTTT
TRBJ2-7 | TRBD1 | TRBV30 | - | CALDRGTGYEQYF | TGTGCCTTAGACAGGGGGACTGGGTACGAGCAGTACTTC
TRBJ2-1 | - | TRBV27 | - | CASRGRSDEQFF | TGTGCCAGCAGGGGACGGTCAGATGAGCAGTTCTTC
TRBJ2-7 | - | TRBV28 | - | CASFRSDEQYF | TGTGCCAGCTTCCGTTCCGACGAGCAGTACTTC
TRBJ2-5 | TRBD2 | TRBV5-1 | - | CASSTSGHQETQYF | TGCGCCAGCAGCACTAGCGGTCACCAAGAGACCCAGTACTTC
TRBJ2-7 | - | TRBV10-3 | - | CAIRENPSEQYF | TGTGCCATCAGGGAAAACCCCTCCGAGCAGTACTTC
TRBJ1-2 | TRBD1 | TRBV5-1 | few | CASSLTGVGDGYTF | TGCGCCAGCAGCTTGACAGGGGTTGGTGATGGCTACACCTTC
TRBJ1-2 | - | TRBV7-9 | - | CASSLASNYGYTF | TGTGCCAGCAGCTTAGCATCCAACTATGGCTACACCTTC
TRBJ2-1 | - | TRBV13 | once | CASSPITLSDSINEQFF | TGTGCCAGCAGCCCAATAACCCTCTCTGACAGCATCAATGAGCAGTTCTTC
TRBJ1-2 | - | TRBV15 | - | CATSRGGTANYGYTF | TGTGCCACCAGCAGAGGGGGGACTGCTAACTATGGCTACACCTTC
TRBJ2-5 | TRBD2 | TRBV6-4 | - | CASSERAGESETQYF | TGTGCCAGCAGTGAGCGAGCGGGAGAGTCGGAGACCCAGTACTTC
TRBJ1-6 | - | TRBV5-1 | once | CASSLGPQTGLNSPLHF | TGCGCCAGCAGCTTGGGCCCTCAAACAGGGCTTAATTCACCCCTCCACTTT
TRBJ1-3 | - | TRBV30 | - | CAWSVLHGNTIYF | TGTGCCTGGAGTGTACTTCATGGAAACACCATATATTTT
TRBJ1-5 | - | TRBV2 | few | CASSGSGPNQPQHF | TGTGCCAGCAGCGGGTCAGGGCCTAATCAGCCCCAGCATTTT
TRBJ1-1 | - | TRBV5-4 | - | CASSLGGDGTEAFF | TGTGCCAGCAGCTTGGGGGGGGACGGCACTGAAGCTTTCTTT
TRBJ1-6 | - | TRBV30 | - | CAWRGDGYNSPLHF | TGTGCCTGGAGAGGTGACGGTTATAATTCACCCCTCCACTTT
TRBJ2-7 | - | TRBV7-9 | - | CASSLGEGLSSYEQYF | TGTGCCAGCAGCTTAGGAGAGGGGCTCAGCTCCTACGAGCAGTACTTC
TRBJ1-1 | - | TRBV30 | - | CAWSSNRDLAFF | TGTGCCTGGAGTTCGAACAGGGATCTAGCTTTCTTT
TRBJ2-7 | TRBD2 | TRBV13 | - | CASSLGMTSGGYEQYF | TGTGCCAGCAGCTTAGGAATGACTAGCGGGGGCTACGAGCAGTACTTC
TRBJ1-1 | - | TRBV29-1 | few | CSVGKNTEAFF | TGCAGCGTTGGTAAGAACACTGAAGCTTTCTTT